This paragraph reports one TCR beta chain. Antigen specificity is unknown. This specimen comes from a study of cytomegalovirus exposure and HLA in healthy donors. Study conclusions and caveats: Rates of TCR association differed by HLA locus in a later analysis, with DRB1 highest and HLA-C lowest.

There are 12 residues in the CDR3. V dropped 3 bases and J dropped 10 bases, with 10 bases sitting between them. The germline V gene encodes CDR1 KGHSH and CDR2 LQKENI. The PCR was carried out with 60 Vbeta primers and 13 Jbeta primers. Sequencing used immunoSEQ multiplex PCR; TCRdb keeps in-frame clones, though not all of them. The sample contains about 180,000 clones, around 80% of which appear only once. Material for sequencing was PBMCs. The chain is built from TRBV18 and TRBJ2-1; the D is unclear. This TCR came from a woman between 25 and 40 years old in good health and CMV-seropositive. The CDR3 DNA reads TGTGCCAGCTCACCCCAGCGAGTAGAGCAGTTCTTC. Translated: CASSPQRVEQFF.